These 15 T cell receptor beta chains originate from one sample sequenced in a study of T cell changes during pregnancy in multiple sclerosis. The table came from immunoSEQ multiplex PCR; TCRdb's copy has only in-frame clones and leaves some out. Of tens of thousands of clones listed, 80% to 90% are singletons. Specimen: peripheral blood from another person, used as feeder cells. These receptors came from a human donor whose cells served as feeder cells for cultures in a pregnancy study.

The gene calls are TRBV7-9 and TRBJ2-3; the D call may be TRBD1 or TRBD2 (5 bases each). Trimming removed 4 bases at V and 2 bases at J, with 13 bases between. The CDR3 totals 15 residues. CDR1 is SEHNR and CDR2 is FQNEAQ in the germline V gene (reference sequence). The CDR3 sequence: CASSSRDGFTDTQYF. CDR3 nucleotide sequence: TGTGCCAGCAGCTCCAGGGACGGATTCACAGATACGCAGTATTTT.

The table lists this clone with a count of one. The chain couples TRBV18 to TRBJ2-7; TRBD1 matches at 8 bases. CDR3 length: 18 amino acids. Trimming cost V 2 bases and J 2 bases; bases outside gene matches: 14. CDR1 and CDR2 from the germline V gene are KGHSH and LQKENI. The CDR3 loop is CASSPLDFLQDRAYEQYF. The CDR3, as DNA: TGTGCCAGCTCACCATTAGATTTCCTCCAGGACAGGGCCTACGAGCAGTACTTC. The whole variable domain, remainder taken from reference TRBV18 and TRBJ2-7, is NAGVMQNPRHLVRRRGQEARLRCSPMKGHSHVYWYRQLPEEGLKFMVYLQKENIIDESGMPKERFSAEFPKEGPSILRIQQVVRGDSAAYFCASSPLDFLQDRAYEQYFGPGTRLTVT.

The chain joins TRBV30 to TRBJ2-1, with D possibly TRBD2 on 5 matching bases. V lost 5 bases and J 6 bases, leaving 17 bases between the germline ends. The CDR3 extends over 14 amino acids. The germline gives CDR1 GTSNPN, CDR2 SVGIG (reference sequence). The CDR3 nucleotides are TGTGCCTGGCGTGCCGCGGCGGGTACCAATGAGCAGTTCTTC. Amino acids: CAWRAAAGTNEQFF.

The chain carries TRBV5-1 and TRBJ1-1; the D is unclear. From germline, CDR1 is SGHRS and CDR2 YFSETQ. The CDR3 extends over 13 amino acids. V was cut by 5 bases and J by 4 bases, with 12 bases left in between. CDR3 amino acids: CASREGFGTEAFF. Here the CDR3 DNA reads TGCGCCAGCAGGGAAGGATTCGGCACTGAAGCTTTCTTT.

This sequence joins TRBV28 and TRBJ2-3, with D perhaps TRBD2 (6 bases). The germline CDR1 and CDR2 sequences are MDHEN and SYDVKM. Between the trimmed V and J ends, which lost 1 base and 4 bases, there was a span of 12 bases. The CDR3 length is 15 residues. Here the CDR3 DNA reads TGTGCCAGCAGTTTATCCCAGGGCGGGGCAGATACGCAGTATTTT. It translates to CASSLSQGGADTQYF.

J is TRBJ2-5 and V is TRBV4-3; D ambiguous. V lost 4 bases and J 1 base, leaving 10 bases between the germline ends. Looked up from germline, CDR1 is LGHNA and CDR2 is YSLEER. The CDR3 is 14 amino acids. CDR3 sequence: CASSRRPGQETQYF. CDR3 DNA sequence: TGCGCCAGCAGCCGCCGCCCAGGCCAAGAGACCCAGTACTTC.

This chain connects TRBV28 to TRBJ1-5; D gene uncertain. The germline V gene has CDR1 MDHEN and CDR2 SYDVKM. V lost 4 bases, J lost 0 bases, and 10 bases lay in between. The CDR3 length is 15 residues. The CDR3 loop is CASSSTRYSNQPQHF. CDR3 DNA: TGTGCCAGCAGTTCGACGAGGTATAGCAATCAGCCCCAGCATTTT.

This sequence joins TRBV11-2 and TRBJ2-7, with 8 bases lining up with TRBD2. This CDR3 has 15 residues. V shed 6 bases, J shed 4 bases, and the junction held 11 bases outside the gene matches. CDR1 is SGHAT and CDR2 is FQNNGV in the germline V gene. CDR3 in amino acids: CASRSLPSGGYEQYF. CDR3 in DNA: TGTGCCAGCAGGAGCCTTCCAAGCGGGGGATACGAGCAGTACTTC.

V usage is TRBV11-2 and J usage is TRBJ2-7; D gene uncertain. The CDR3 runs to 14 residues. From germline, CDR1 is SGHAT and CDR2 FQNNGV. The V and J ends lost 1 base and 0 bases respectively, with 7 bases between them. The CDR3 spells CASSLGHSSYEQYF. The CDR3 DNA reads as TGTGCCAGCAGCTTAGGACATTCCTCCTACGAGCAGTACTTC. Drawing the rest from reference TRBV11-2 and TRBJ2-7, the complete variable domain is EAGVAQSPRYKIIEKRQSVAFWCNPISGHATLYWYQQILGQGPKLLIQFQNNGVVDDSQLPKDRFSAERLKGVDSTLKIQPAKLEDSAVYLCASSLGHSSYEQYFGPGTRLTVT.

The V gene is TRBV14, the J gene TRBJ2-1; 11 bases are shared with TRBD2. The CDR3 runs to 16 residues. CDR1 is SGHDN and CDR2 is FVKESK in the germline V gene. The trim removed 3 bases at V and 4 bases at J, leaving 5 bases unmatched. The CDR3 DNA follows: TGTGCCAGCAGCCAGCTAGCGGGAGGACCGTACAATGAGCAGTTCTTC. Translated, it gives CASSQLAGGPYNEQFF.

This clone was picked up one time. The gene calls are TRBV27 and TRBJ1-4, with TRBD1 matching 10 bases. The CDR3 contains 20 residues. Germline CDR1 MNHEY, CDR2 SMNVEV (reference sequence). V shed 6 bases, J shed 2 bases, and the junction held 18 bases outside the gene matches. The CDR3 sequence: CASSPWGDRGLEVTNEKLFF. The CDR3 DNA is TGTGCCAGCAGCCCCTGGGGGGACAGGGGATTAGAGGTTACTAATGAAAAACTGTTTTTT.

The rearrangement joins TRBV20-1 to TRBJ2-7; D not certain. The CDR3 spans 11 residues. Germline assignment: CDR1 DFQATT and CDR2 SNEGSKA (reference sequence). V was clipped by 3 bases and J by 5 bases, with 8 bases between them. The CDR3 sequence: CSARAYNEQYF. CDR3 bases: TGCAGTGCTAGGGCCTACAACGAGCAGTACTTC.

The chain couples TRBV5-1 to TRBJ1-5; 7 nucleotides align to TRBD1. The junction had 2 bases not matched to a gene; V was cut back by 0 bases and J by 2 bases. CDR1 and CDR2 (germline): SGHRS, YFSETQ. This CDR3 region has 15 residues. The CDR3 region has the DNA TGCGCCAGCAGCTTGGGGACAGGTCGCAATCAGCCCCAGCATTTT. It translates to CASSLGTGRNQPQHF.

The chain joins TRBV6-6 to TRBJ1-1; a possible D gene is TRBD1 (6 bases). The CDR3 has 13 amino acids. V was shortened by 7 bases and J by 0 bases, with 9 bases between the two germline ends. Germline CDR1 and CDR2: MNHNY and SVGAGI (reference sequence). The CDR3 sequence: CASMDSLNTEAFF. The CDR3 nucleotides read TGTGCCAGCATGGACAGTCTGAACACTGAAGCTTTCTTT.

This clone has a handful of counts. The chain recombines TRBV2 with TRBJ2-7, with D perhaps assigned TRBD1 or TRBD2 (5 bases each). CDR3 length equals 12 residues. Germline CDR1 SNHLY, CDR2 FYNNEI. With 6 bases removed from V and 2 bases from J, the gap between germline ends came to 8 bases. The chain's CDR3 is CASSLGAYEQYF. Here the CDR3 DNA reads TGTGCCAGCAGCCTGGGGGCCTACGAGCAGTACTTC.